One and the same sample provided the 11 T cell receptor beta chains below, sequenced in a study of blood T cell repertoires in COVID-19 (dated by TCRdb to the early 2020s). Preparation of the library involved the immunoSEQ multiplex PCR assay. TCRdb's version of the immuneACCESS table is confined to in-frame rearrangements and falls short of the full clone set. An unresolved V gene accounts for under half of the shortfall where checked; the remainder is of unknown origin. For this sample there are under 500,000 clones; 70% to 90% appear just once. The top ten hold roughly 1.8% of the sample. The sequenced sample was PBMCs or T cells enriched from blood (not recorded which). These receptors originate from a woman younger than 30 with acute COVID-19.

The rearrangement joins TRBV12-3 or TRBV12-4 to TRBJ2-7; D possibly corresponds to TRBD1 (5 bases). The CDR3 runs 13 residues. Trimming removed 4 bases from V and 1 base from J, with 8 bases in between. CDR3 coding DNA: TGTGCCAGCAGTTCCCAGGGATCCTACGAGCAGTACTTC. Translated, it gives CASSSQGSYEQYF.

This chain joins TRBV11-3 and TRBJ2-2; D call uncertain. CDR3 length equals 12 residues. V gave up 5 bases and J gave up 3 bases, with 4 bases separating them. Germline lookup yields CDR1 SGHNT and CDR2 YENEEA. For the CDR3, the DNA is TGTGCCAGCAGCCCTTACACCGGGGAGCTGTTTTTT. This encodes CASSPYTGELFF.

CDR3 protein: CASSLTSGGAKNIQYF. CDR3 sequence (DNA): TGTGCCAGCAGCTTAACTAGCGGGGGGGCCAAAAACATTCAGTACTTC. The chain couples TRBV13 to TRBJ2-4; 12 bases match TRBD2. The V gene end was trimmed by 2 bases and the J gene end by 1 base; junction bases not matched to a gene: 0. CDR1 is PRHDT, CDR2 FYEKMQ, per germline (reference sequence). The CDR3 covers 16 residues.

This chain connects TRBV11-2 to TRBJ1-2, with a weak D call TRBD1 (5 bases). This CDR3 comprises 13 residues. The V gene lost 1 base and the J gene lost 7 bases, with 10 bases spanning the gap. Germline loops: CDR1 SGHAT, CDR2 FQNNGV. The CDR3 DNA sequence: TGTGCCAGCAGCTTAGCAGGGATCGGTGGCTACACCTTC. Residues: CASSLAGIGGYTF.

The CDR3: CASSLGQFYGYTF. CDR3 in DNA: TGTGCCAGCAGCTTGGGACAGTTTTATGGCTACACCTTC. The chain is built from TRBV5-6 and TRBJ1-2; possible D gene TRBD1, 5 bases. This CDR3 has 13 amino acids. Trimming removed 0 bases from V and 5 bases from J, with 8 bases in between. Germline CDR1 and CDR2: SGHDT and YYEEEE.

The gene calls are TRBV20-1 and TRBJ1-4, with D perhaps TRBD1 (5 bases). The V end was cut by 3 bases, the J end by 0 bases, with 11 bases between. The germline V gene encodes CDR1 DFQATT and CDR2 SNEGSKA (reference sequence). There are 15 residues in the CDR3. CDR3 sequence: CSASKSRATNEKLFF. As DNA, the CDR3 is TGCAGTGCTAGTAAAAGCAGGGCAACTAATGAAAAACTGTTTTTT.

The J gene is TRBJ2-1, the V gene TRBV3-1 (or the pseudogene TRBV3-2); D not certain. V gave up 0 bases and J gave up 5 bases, with 11 bases separating them. The CDR3 has 15 residues. CDR1 is LGHDT, CDR2 YNNKEL, per germline (reference sequence). The CDR3 sequence is CASSQDRWRNNEQFF. DNA for the CDR3: TGTGCCAGCAGCCAAGATCGGTGGCGGAACAATGAGCAGTTCTTC.

Comment on this clone: The same CDR3 is also encoded by other DNA sequences in this sample. This rearrangement joins TRBV27 to TRBJ2-7; D is unclear. The germline V gene encodes CDR1 MNHEY and CDR2 SMNVEV (reference sequence). The V end was cut by 7 bases, the J end by 0 bases, with 10 bases between. This CDR3 has 13 amino acids. CDR3 in amino acids: CASKRGSSYEQYF. For the CDR3, the DNA is TGTGCCAGCAAGCGCGGAAGCTCCTACGAGCAGTACTTC.

A few counts support this clone. The chain carries TRBV25-1 and TRBJ1-3, with D possibly being TRBD1 (6 bases). Per germline, CDR1 MGHDK and CDR2 SYGVNS. This CDR3 has 15 residues. Trimming removed 1 base at V and 2 bases at J, with 9 bases between. The CDR3: CASSELAGAGNTIYF. CDR3 DNA sequence: TGTGCCAGCAGTGAATTAGCAGGGGCTGGAAACACCATATATTTT.

The chain uses TRBV7-2 and TRBJ1-6; maybe TRBD1 (5 bases). Germline CDR1 is SGHTA and CDR2 is FQGNSA. V shed 5 bases and J shed 9 bases, with 17 bases lying between them. This CDR3 is 15 amino acids long. The CDR3 coding sequence is TGTGCCAGCAGCGAGCATGGGGGGGTAGGTTCACCCCTCCACTTT. This gives the protein CASSEHGGVGSPLHF.

The chain is built from TRBV5-1 and TRBJ2-2, with 7 bases aligning to TRBD1. CDR3 size: 14 residues. The V gene end was trimmed by 3 bases and the J gene end by 4 bases; junction bases not matched to a gene: 3. Germline V lookup: CDR1 SGHRS, CDR2 YFSETQ. The CDR3 bases are TGCGCCAGCAGCTCCGGACAGGTCACCGGGGAGCTGTTTTTT. Protein product: CASSSGQVTGELFF.